A single T cell receptor beta chain is shown here with its context. The treatment here: some 20 received Ad26.COV2.S at low or high dose, single or two shots; a few received placebo; per-sample allocation not given. The study sampled participants on day 63 after the first vaccine or placebo injection. These data belong to a study of Ad26.COV2.S vaccination and SARS-CoV-2 variants. The V gene's germline CDR1 is SGHTA and CDR2 FQGNSA. Trimming stripped 5 bases from V and 1 base from J, with 11 bases between. The CDR3 is made up of 14 amino acids. Only in-frame clones appear in the TCRdb table, and some are missing; sequencing was by immunoSEQ multiplex PCR. The sample holds some 340,000 clones, approximately 86% seen once.

The receptor comes from a person between 18 and 60 years old who received the Ad26.COV2.S COVID-19 vaccine or a placebo. Sequencing used peripheral blood, obtained in a trial of Ad26.COV2.S vaccine versus placebo. This chain connects TRBV7-2 to TRBJ1-1, with D unresolved. The CDR3 DNA reads TGTGCCAGCAGCACCGGAGAGACGAACACTGAAGCTTTCTTT. Residues: CASSTGETNTEAFF.